The clone carrying this TCR beta chain has just a few counts. As every portion of the isolated RNA was reverse transcribed, the sequencing read expressed TCRB transcripts. Assay: immunoSEQ multiplex PCR; the TCRdb copy retains only in-frame clones and omits some. This table has 250,000 to 350,000 clones, about 10% appearing once. The data were obtained in a study of beta chain features in type 1 diabetes. J was trimmed by 2 bases and V by 7 bases; bases with no gene match: 11. Germline V gives CDR1 SGHTS, CDR2 YDEGEE. CDR3 size: 15 residues. Sequencing was performed on naive CD4+ T cells from blood. The chain carries TRBV5-8 and TRBJ2-5, with TRBD2 matching 7 bases. The sequence came from a woman younger than 45 in good health. The CDR3 DNA reads as TGTGCCAGCGGACCCGGGAGGCAGATACAAGAGACCCAGTACTTC. Amino acid sequence: CASGPGRQIQETQYF.